These 2 T cell receptor beta chains came from one sample sequenced in a study of T cell responses to AZD1222 COVID-19 vaccine. Method: immunoSEQ multiplex PCR; TCRdb's copy keeps in-frame clones and lacks some. The sample records tens of thousands of clones, 90% being singletons. The material was peripheral blood, obtained 28 days after the second AZD1222 dose. Receptors originate from an adult who received the AZD1222 COVID-19 vaccine.

This chain uses TRBV4-1 with TRBJ1-6; D call uncertain. V was clipped by 0 bases and J by 10 bases, with 13 bases between them. Germline V gene sequence: CDR1 MGHRA, CDR2 YSYEKL. The CDR3 is 15 residues long. CDR3 sequence reads: CASSQDADVYSPLHF. In DNA, the CDR3 is TGCGCCAGCAGCCAAGATGCGGACGTTTACTCACCCCTCCACTTT.

The chain couples TRBV3-1 (or the pseudogene TRBV3-2) to TRBJ2-3, with 10 bases identical to TRBD2. CDR1 LGHDT and CDR2 YNNKEL come from the germline V gene (reference sequence). The CDR3 runs to 16 residues. The V segment lost 6 bases and the J segment 4 bases; nucleotides outside the gene matches: 10. The CDR3 coding sequence is TGTGCCAGCAGTCGTTCCGAGCTAGCGGGAGCAGATACGCAGTATTTT. This encodes CASSRSELAGADTQYF.